This T cell receptor beta chain was recovered during a study of cytomegalovirus exposure and HLA in healthy donors. Regarding the study as a whole: Later examination showed HLA-associated TCR beta chains had greater clonal expansion than equally common others. As confirmed in vitro, a few CMV-associated chains were specific for CMV antigens.

Donors in the study were healthy people who gave bone marrow. Donors counted as nominally healthy when sampled, yet unrecorded immune exposures were likely. Turning to this clone: Its antigen is unknown.

PCR primers comprised 60 Vbeta and 13 Jbeta primers. Some clones are missing from TCRdb's copy, which holds only in-frame ones; the method was immunoSEQ multiplex PCR. The profile covers more than 100,000 clones, with over 75% appearing a single time and roughly 4% taken by the ten largest. After removal of 5 bases from V and 2 bases from J, the junction contained 9 bases not matched to a gene. The CDR3 has 17 amino acids. Germline CDR1 SGHTA, CDR2 FQGTGA. Sequenced input: PBMCs. The sequence was collected from a human donor in good health. The genes are TRBV7-3 and TRBJ2-3; 11 positions agree with TRBD1. Here the CDR3 reads CASSAGQGVSFTDTQYF. Written as DNA, the CDR3 is TGTGCCAGCAGCGCGGGACAGGGGGTTTCTTTCACAGATACGCAGTATTTT. The complete variable domain, with remaining parts taken from reference TRBV7-3 and TRBJ2-3, reads GAGVSQTPSNKVTEKGKYVELRCDPISGHTALYWYRQSLGQGPEFLIYFQGTGAADDSGLPNDRFFAVRPEGSVSTLKIQRTERGDSAVYLCASSAGQGVSFTDTQYFGPGTRLTVL.